The entry below describes one T cell receptor (beta chain). What it recognizes is unknown. This record comes from a study of regulatory T cells in long-lasting Graves disease. Study observations and caveats: Among the persistent patients, 2,500 to 3,000 public clonotypes were shared, more than the 950 to 1,000 shared among new patients. Persistent disease showed a preference for TRBV28, TRBJ1-2 and TRBJ2-5.

The sample's time point: newly diagnosed GD, antithyroid drugs for less than 3 months. PBMCs were the source of the RNA used for TCR sequencing. Germline values: CDR1 MGHRA, CDR2 YSYEKL. The CDR3 runs 15 residues. The V end was cut by 4 bases, the J end by 3 bases, with 12 bases between. To make TCR beta libraries, researchers used iRepertoire HTBI primers and Arm-PCR of CDR3 regions. TCRdb redid the calling of the multiplex PCR reads with MiXCR, one entry per CDR3 protein. The sample carries 400,000 to 500,000 distinct CDR3 sequences, 13% to 15% recorded once. This same sample was also part of a study on T cells in Graves' hyperthyroidism and ophthalmopathy. This second study notes: TCR CDR3 underwent first-round RT-PCR with the HTBI primer set.

The specimen comprised peripheral blood mononuclear cells (PBMCs), sampled at new diagnosis, from a patient treated with antithyroid drugs. The rearrangement joins TRBV4-1 to TRBJ2-2; D gene unclear. This sequence originates from a woman aged 50 to 60 with Graves disease. CDR3 sequence: CASSLSPEDTGELFF. CDR3 bases: TGCGCCAGCAGCCTCAGCCCCGAAGACACCGGGGAGCTGTTTTTT.